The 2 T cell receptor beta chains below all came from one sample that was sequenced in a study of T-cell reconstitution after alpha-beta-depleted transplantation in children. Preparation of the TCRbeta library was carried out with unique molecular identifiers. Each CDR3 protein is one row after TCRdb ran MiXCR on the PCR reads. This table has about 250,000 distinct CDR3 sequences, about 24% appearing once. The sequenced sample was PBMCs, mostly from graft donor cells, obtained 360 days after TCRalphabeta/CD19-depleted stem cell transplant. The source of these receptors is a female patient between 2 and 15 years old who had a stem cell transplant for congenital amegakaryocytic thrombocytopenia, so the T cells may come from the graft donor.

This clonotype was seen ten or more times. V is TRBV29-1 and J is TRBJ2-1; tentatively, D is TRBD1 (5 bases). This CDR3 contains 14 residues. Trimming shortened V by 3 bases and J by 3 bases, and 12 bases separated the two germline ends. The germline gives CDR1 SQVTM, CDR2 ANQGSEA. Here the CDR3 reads CSVDPTASYNEQFF. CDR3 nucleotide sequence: TGCAGCGTTGATCCGACAGCAAGCTACAATGAGCAGTTCTTC.

The CDR3 DNA reads TGTGCCAGCAGCTTAGATCACAGGGATGGTCTAGCGGGGGGTGAGCAGTTCTTC. Encoded protein: CASSLDHRDGLAGGEQFF. This chain joins TRBV11-2 and TRBJ2-1; 11 positions agree with TRBD2. Germline CDR1 is SGHAT and CDR2 is FQNNGV. The V and J ends lost 0 bases and 9 bases, in that order; junction bases with no gene match: 13. CDR3 length equals 18 residues.